This T cell receptor (beta chain) came from a study of human T cells and chemical hapten exposure. Time point noted: pre-sensitization, week 0. The treatment here: therapeutic diphenylcyclopropenone sensitization with weekly scalp DPC. This CDR3 has 15 amino acids. The germline gives CDR1 SGHRS, CDR2 YFSETQ. Trimming pared 0 bases from V and 2 bases from J, leaving 11 bases between. TCRdb independently ran MiXCR on the RACE reads; one entry per CDR3 protein. The top ten clones hold 2.3% of a sample with around 260,000 distinct CDR3 sequences, about 9% of them seen once. This rearrangement joins TRBV5-1 to TRBJ1-1; D remains unclear. Specimen: whole blood, collected in connection with sensitization to the hapten diphenylcyclopropenone (DPC). The sequence derives from a woman aged 40 to 49 with alopecia areata. Some clones in this sample may be carry-over from other donors' samples. In DNA, the CDR3 is TGCGCCAGCAGCTTGGATACTGCAGGTAACACTGAAGCTTTCTTT. Translated, it gives CASSLDTAGNTEAFF.